This TCR beta chain was observed in a study of blood T cell repertoires in COVID-19. As for the study in general: T cells, B-cell-depleted T cells, or PBMCs supplied cDNA or gDNA.

Method: immunoSEQ multiplex PCR; TCRdb's copy keeps in-frame clones and lacks some. The repertoire holds some 490,000 clones, with roughly nine tenths as singletons. All recovered Cohort 3 donors got two negative PCRs, got clearance, or saw symptom resolution. V was clipped by 5 bases and J by 0 bases; unmatched bases: 6. Per germline, CDR1 KGHSH and CDR2 LQKENI. This CDR3 is 17 amino acids long. This clonotype was obtained from a woman aged 60-75 years who had recovered from COVID-19. The V and J genes are TRBV18 and TRBJ2-6; TRBD1 aligns across 8 bases. Material: PBMCs or T cells enriched from blood (not recorded which). CDR3 in amino acids: CASSSDREASGANVLTF. CDR3 sequence (DNA): TGTGCCAGCTCATCGGACAGGGAGGCCTCTGGGGCCAACGTCCTGACTTTC.